These 6 T cell receptor beta chains were sequenced from one sample in a study of CD8+CD57+ T cells in acquired aplastic anemia. Patients included in sequencing had previously demonstrated CD8+CD57+ cell expansion by flow cytometry. Genomic DNA, serving as template, underwent TCR beta VDJ and CDR3 profiling. TCRdb reprocessed the reads via MiXCR and lists one record per CDR3 protein. The table shows 150,000 to 200,000 distinct CDR3 sequences, with roughly half occurring only once. The sequenced sample was sorted CD4+, CD8+, or CD8+CD57+ T cells (not recorded which) from PBMCs. Source of these receptors: a human donor with aplastic anemia.

The chain recombines TRBV28 with TRBJ2-7; D not certain. V was shortened by 7 bases and J by 0 bases, with 10 bases between the two germline ends. The germline CDR1 and CDR2 sequences are MDHEN and SYDVKM. The CDR3 contains 13 residues. CDR3 loop: CASNGEFSYEQYF. For the CDR3, the DNA is TGTGCCAGCAACGGCGAGTTCTCCTACGAGCAGTACTTC. Based on the CDR3 plus reference TRBV28 and TRBJ2-7, the full variable domain is DVKVTQSSRYLVKRTGEKVFLECVQDMDHENMFWYRQDPGLGLRLIYFSYDVKMKEKGDIPEGYSVSREKKERFSLILESASTNQTSMYLCASNGEFSYEQYFGPGTRLTVT.

V is TRBV6-1 and J is TRBJ1-1, with a tentative D call TRBD1 (6 bases). The CDR3 spans 14 residues. V dropped 6 bases and J dropped 1 base, with 12 bases sitting between them. The germline CDR1 and CDR2 sequences are MNHNS and SASEGT. CDR3 amino acids: CASSSQGGNTEAFF. The CDR3 DNA reads TGTGCCAGCAGCTCCCAAGGGGGGAACACTGAAGCTTTCTTT.

The rearrangement joins TRBV2 to TRBJ1-1, with unresolved D. This CDR3 region has 14 residues. Germline V gene lookup returns CDR1 SNHLY and CDR2 FYNNEI. The V end lost 7 bases, the J end lost 4 bases, and 16 bases lay between the germline ends. In DNA form, the CDR3 reads TGTGCCAGCAAACCTTTAGCTATGAGCACTGAAGCTTTCTTT. Translated, it gives CASKPLAMSTEAFF.

The table lists this clonotype with many counts. The genes are TRBV25-1 and TRBJ2-3; TRBD2 agrees at 12 bases. J gave up 2 bases and V 8 bases, and 11 bases lay outside the gene matches. The CDR3 extends over 17 amino acids. CDR1 MGHDK and CDR2 SYGVNS come from the germline V gene. CDR3 amino acids: CASGSLGLAGNTDTQYF. CDR3 nucleotide sequence: TGTGCCAGCGGATCATTAGGACTAGCGGGGAACACAGATACGCAGTATTTT.

This clonotype was found many times. The chain joins TRBV11-1 to TRBJ2-2; a possible D gene is TRBD2 (6 bases). The CDR3 runs to 17 residues. The V end lost 1 base, the J end lost 0 bases, and 12 bases lay between the germline ends. Germline CDR1 is SGHAT and CDR2 is FQDESV (reference sequence). CDR3: CASSLGRAPANTGELFF. The CDR3 DNA reads TGTGCCAGCAGCTTAGGGAGGGCTCCCGCGAACACCGGGGAGCTGTTTTTT.

This clonotype has ten or more counts. The V call is TRBV24-1, the J call TRBJ1-5; possibly TRBD1 for D (6 bases). This CDR3 has 15 residues. Germline V gene data show CDR1 as KGHDR and CDR2 as SFDVKD. Trimming pared 5 bases from V and 6 bases from J, leaving 16 bases between. CDR3 bases: TGTGCCACCAGTGTGGGGGGGGCGCTGGGTCAGCCCCAGCATTTT. This sequence encodes CATSVGGALGQPQHF.